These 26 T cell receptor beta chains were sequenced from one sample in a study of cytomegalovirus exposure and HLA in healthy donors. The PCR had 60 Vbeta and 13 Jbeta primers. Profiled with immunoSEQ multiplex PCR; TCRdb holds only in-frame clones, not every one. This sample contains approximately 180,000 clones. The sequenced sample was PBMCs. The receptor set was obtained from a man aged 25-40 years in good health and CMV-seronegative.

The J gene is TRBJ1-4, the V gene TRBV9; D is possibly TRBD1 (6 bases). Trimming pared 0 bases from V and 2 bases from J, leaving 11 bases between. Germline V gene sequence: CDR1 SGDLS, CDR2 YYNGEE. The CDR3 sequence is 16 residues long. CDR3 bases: TGTGCCAGCAGCGTAGGGCAGGGGACCACTAATGAAAAACTGTTTTTT. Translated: CASSVGQGTTNEKLFF.

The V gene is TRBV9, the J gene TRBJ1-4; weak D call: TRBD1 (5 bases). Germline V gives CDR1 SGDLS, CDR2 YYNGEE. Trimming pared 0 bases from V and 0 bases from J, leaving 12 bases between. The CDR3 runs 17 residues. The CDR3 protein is CASSVEAGSATNEKLFF. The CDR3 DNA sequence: TGTGCCAGCAGCGTAGAGGCAGGGTCAGCAACTAATGAAAAACTGTTTTTT.

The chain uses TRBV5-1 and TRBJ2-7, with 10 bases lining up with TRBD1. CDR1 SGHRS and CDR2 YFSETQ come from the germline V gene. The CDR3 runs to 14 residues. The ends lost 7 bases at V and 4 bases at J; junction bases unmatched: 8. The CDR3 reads CASSRQGARYEQYF. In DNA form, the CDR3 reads TGCGCCAGCTCTCGACAGGGGGCGCGGTACGAGCAGTACTTC.

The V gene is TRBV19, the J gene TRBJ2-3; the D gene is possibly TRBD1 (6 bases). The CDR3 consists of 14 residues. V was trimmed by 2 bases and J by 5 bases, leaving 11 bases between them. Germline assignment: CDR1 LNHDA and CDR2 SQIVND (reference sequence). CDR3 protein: CASSIPGVGDTQYF. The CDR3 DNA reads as TGTGCCAGTAGTATACCAGGGGTTGGAGATACGCAGTATTTT.

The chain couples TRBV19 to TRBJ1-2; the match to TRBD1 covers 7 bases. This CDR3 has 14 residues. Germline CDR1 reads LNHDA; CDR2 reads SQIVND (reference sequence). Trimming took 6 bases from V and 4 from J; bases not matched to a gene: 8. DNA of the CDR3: TGTGCCAGTAGCCCAGAACAGGGGTTCTATGGCTACACCTTC. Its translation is CASSPEQGFYGYTF.

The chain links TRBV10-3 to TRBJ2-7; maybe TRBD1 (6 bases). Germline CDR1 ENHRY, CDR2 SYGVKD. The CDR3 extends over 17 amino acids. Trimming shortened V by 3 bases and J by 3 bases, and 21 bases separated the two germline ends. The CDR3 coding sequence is TGTGCCATCAGTGAATCGACAGGACAATCCCCCCTCTACGAGCAGTACTTC. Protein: CAISESTGQSPLYEQYF.

The CDR3 sequence: CASSGTQGVLYNSPLHF. The DNA of the CDR3 is TGTGCCAGCAGTGGAACACAGGGGGTTTTATATAATTCACCCCTCCACTTT. The rearrangement joins TRBV6-1 to TRBJ1-6; 8 nucleotides align to TRBD1. Germline assignment: CDR1 MNHNS and CDR2 SASEGT. V shed 4 bases, J shed 4 bases, and the junction held 9 bases outside the gene matches. The length of the CDR3 is 17 residues.

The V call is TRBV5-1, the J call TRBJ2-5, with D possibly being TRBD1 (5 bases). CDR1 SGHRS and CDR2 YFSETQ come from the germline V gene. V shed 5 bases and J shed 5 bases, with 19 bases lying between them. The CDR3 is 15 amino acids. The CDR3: CASSVWGGGEETQYF. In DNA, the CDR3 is TGCGCCAGCAGTGTGTGGGGCGGCGGCGAGGAGACCCAGTACTTC.

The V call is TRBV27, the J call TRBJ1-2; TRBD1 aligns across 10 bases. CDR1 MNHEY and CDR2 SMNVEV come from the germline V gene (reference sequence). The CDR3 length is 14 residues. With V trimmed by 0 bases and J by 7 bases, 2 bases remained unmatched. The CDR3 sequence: CASSLSRTGGGYTF. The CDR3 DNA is TGTGCCAGCAGTTTATCCCGGACAGGGGGTGGCTACACCTTC.

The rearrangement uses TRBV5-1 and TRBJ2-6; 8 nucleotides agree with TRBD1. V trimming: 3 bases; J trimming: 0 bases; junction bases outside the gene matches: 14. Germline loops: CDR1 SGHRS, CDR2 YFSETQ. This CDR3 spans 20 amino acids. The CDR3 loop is CASSSRPLAGGDSGANVLTF. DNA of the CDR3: TGCGCCAGCAGCTCCCGACCTTTGGCAGGGGGCGACTCTGGGGCCAACGTCCTGACTTTC.

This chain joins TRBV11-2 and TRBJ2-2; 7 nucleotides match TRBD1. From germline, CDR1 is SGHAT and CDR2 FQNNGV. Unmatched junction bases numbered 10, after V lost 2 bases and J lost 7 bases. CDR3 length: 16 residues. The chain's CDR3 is CASSLYLAGGDGELFF. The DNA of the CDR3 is TGTGCCAGCAGCTTATACCTCGCAGGGGGTGACGGGGAGCTGTTTTTT.

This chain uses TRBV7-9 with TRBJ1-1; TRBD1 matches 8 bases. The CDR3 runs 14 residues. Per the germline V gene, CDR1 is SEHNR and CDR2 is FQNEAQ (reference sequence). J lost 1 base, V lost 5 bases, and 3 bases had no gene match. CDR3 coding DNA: TGTGCCAGCAGCGTAGGACAGGGGAACACTGAAGCTTTCTTT. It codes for CASSVGQGNTEAFF. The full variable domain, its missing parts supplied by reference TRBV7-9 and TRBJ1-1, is DTGVSQNPRHKITKRGQNVTFRCDPISEHNRLYWYRQTLGQGPEFLTYFQNEAQLEKSRLLSDRFSAERPKGSFSTLEIQRTEQGDSAMYLCASSVGQGNTEAFFGQGTRLTVV.

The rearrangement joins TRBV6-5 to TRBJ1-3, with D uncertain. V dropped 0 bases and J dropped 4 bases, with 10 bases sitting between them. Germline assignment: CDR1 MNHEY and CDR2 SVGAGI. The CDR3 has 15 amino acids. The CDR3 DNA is TGTGCCAGCAGTTACTCGAGGCTAGCGGGAAACACCATATATTTT. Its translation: CASSYSRLAGNTIYF.

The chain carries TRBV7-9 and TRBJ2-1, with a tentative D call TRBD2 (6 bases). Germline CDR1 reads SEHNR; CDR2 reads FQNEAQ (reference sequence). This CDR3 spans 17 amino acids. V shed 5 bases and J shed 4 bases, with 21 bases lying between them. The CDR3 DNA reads TGTGCCAGCAGCCGATTCCTAGCGATAGGGAGTTACAATGAGCAGTTCTTC. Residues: CASSRFLAIGSYNEQFF.

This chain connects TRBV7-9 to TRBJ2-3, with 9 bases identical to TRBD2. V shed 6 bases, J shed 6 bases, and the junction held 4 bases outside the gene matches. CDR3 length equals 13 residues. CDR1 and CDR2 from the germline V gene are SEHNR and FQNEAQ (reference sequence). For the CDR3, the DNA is TGTGCCAGCAGTTCGAGCGGGAGGGATACGCAGTATTTT. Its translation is CASSSSGRDTQYF.

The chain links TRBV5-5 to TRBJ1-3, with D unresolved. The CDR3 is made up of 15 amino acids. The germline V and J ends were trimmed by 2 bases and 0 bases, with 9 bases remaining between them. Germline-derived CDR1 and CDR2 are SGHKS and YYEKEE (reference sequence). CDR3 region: CASSLRQSSGNTIYF. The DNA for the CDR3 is TGTGCCAGCAGCTTAAGACAATCCTCTGGAAACACCATATATTTT. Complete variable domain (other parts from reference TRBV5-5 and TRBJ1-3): DAGVTQSPTHLIKTRGQQVTLRCSPISGHKSVSWYQQVLGQGPQFIFQYYEKEERGRGNFPDRFSARQFPNYSSELNVNALLLGDSALYLCASSLRQSSGNTIYFGEGSWLTVV.

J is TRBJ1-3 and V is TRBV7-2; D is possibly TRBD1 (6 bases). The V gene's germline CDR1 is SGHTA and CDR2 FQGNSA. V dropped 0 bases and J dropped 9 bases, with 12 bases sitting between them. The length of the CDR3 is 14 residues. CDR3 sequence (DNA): TGTGCCAGCAGCTTAGCGGGGGCCTACCGCACCATATATTTT. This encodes CASSLAGAYRTIYF.

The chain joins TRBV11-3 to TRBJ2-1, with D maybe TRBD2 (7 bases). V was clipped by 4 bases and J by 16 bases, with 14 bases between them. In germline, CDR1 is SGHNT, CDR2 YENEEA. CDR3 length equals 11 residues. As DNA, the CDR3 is TGTGCCAGCAGCTCCTCGGGGGGCCGATTCTTC. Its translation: CASSSSGGRFF.

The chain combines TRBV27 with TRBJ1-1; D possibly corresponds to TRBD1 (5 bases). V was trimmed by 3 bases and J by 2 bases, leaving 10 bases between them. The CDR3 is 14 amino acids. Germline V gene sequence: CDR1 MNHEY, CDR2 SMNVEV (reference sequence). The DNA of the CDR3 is TGTGCCAGCAGTTTGGCAGGGATAAACACTGAAGCTTTCTTT. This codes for CASSLAGINTEAFF.

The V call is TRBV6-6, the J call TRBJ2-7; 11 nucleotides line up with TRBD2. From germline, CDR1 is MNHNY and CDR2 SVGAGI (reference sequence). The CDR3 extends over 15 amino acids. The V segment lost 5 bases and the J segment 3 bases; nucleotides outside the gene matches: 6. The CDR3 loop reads CASSPTSGGLYEQYF. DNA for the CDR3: TGTGCCAGCAGTCCTACTAGCGGGGGACTCTACGAGCAGTACTTC.

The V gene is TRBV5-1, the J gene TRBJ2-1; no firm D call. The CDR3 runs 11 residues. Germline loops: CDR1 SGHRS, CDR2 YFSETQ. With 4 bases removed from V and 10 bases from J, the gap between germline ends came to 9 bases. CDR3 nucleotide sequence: TGCGCCAGCAGCCTAGTCGGGGAGCAGTTCTTC. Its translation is CASSLVGEQFF.

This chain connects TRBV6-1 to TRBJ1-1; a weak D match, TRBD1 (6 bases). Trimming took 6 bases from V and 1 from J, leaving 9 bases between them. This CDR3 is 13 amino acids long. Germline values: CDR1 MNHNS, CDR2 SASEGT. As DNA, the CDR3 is TGTGCCAGCAGATACAGGGAGAACACTGAAGCTTTCTTT. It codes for CASRYRENTEAFF.

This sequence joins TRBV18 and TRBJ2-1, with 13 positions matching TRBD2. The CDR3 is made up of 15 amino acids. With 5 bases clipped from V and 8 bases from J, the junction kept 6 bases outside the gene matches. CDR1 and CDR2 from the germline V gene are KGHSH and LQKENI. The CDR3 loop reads CASSTGTSGAYEQFF. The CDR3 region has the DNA TGTGCCAGCTCAACCGGGACTAGCGGGGCCTATGAGCAGTTCTTC.

The CDR3 DNA reads TGTGCCAGCAGTCGACAGGGGTTCCTCGAGACCCAGTACTTC. Translation gives CASSRQGFLETQYF. J is TRBJ2-5 and V is TRBV28; 8 nucleotides match TRBD1. CDR3 length equals 14 residues. CDR1 is MDHEN and CDR2 is SYDVKM in the germline V gene. V lost 5 bases to trimming and J lost 5 bases; unmatched junction nucleotides: 7.

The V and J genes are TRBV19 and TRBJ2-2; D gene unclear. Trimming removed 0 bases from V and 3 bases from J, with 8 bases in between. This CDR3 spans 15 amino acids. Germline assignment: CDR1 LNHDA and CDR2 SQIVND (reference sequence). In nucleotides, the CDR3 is TGTGCCAGTAGTATAGAAGACTCTCACACCGGGGAGCTGTTTTTT. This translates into CASSIEDSHTGELFF.

Written as DNA, the CDR3 is TGTGCCAGCAGTCCATCCCGGACTGAAGCTTTCTTT. The encoded protein is CASSPSRTEAFF. The genes are TRBV6-6 and TRBJ1-1; the D is unclear. The germline gives CDR1 MNHNY, CDR2 SVGAGI (reference sequence). V was pared by 5 bases and J by 5 bases, with 9 bases between. This CDR3 has 12 amino acids.